Each of the 32 T cell receptor beta chains below was sequenced from the same sample in a study of metastatic and nonmetastatic thyroid tumors (TCRdb year 2020). Before undergoing thyroid surgery, none of the patients had been given any kind of treatment. Receptor amplification or capture employed PCR. The sequencing machine was an Illumina HiSeq 4000. TCRdb itself trimmed the public reads at Q25 with fastp, ran MiXCR and retained productive beta chains. Recorded for this sample are 20,000 to 30,000 clones; approximately 12% of them occurred a single time. The ten most abundant clones make up 4.5% to 6% of the sample. Sequencing was carried out using blood. The receptor set was obtained from a female donor with papillary thyroid cancer or a benign thyroid nodule (not recorded which). Some clones in this sample may be carry-over from other donors' samples.

V and J are TRBV6-1 and TRBJ2-7; 7 bases are a match to TRBD1. Germline assignment: CDR1 MNHNS and CDR2 SASEGT. The CDR3 is made up of 15 amino acids. The CDR3 DNA follows: TGTGCGTCCGGTGGCGGGTACAGGGGATCTCGTGAGCAGTACTTC. It specifies CASGGGYRGSREQYF.

This clone was counted many times. This chain links TRBV30 with TRBJ1-2; D gene ambiguous. The V end was cut by 2 bases, the J end by 2 bases, with 12 bases between. The CDR3 sequence is 14 residues long. Germline V gene sequence: CDR1 GTSNPN, CDR2 SVGIG (reference sequence). CDR3 DNA: TGTGCCTGGAGTACTAAAACGGGAAACTATGGCTACACCTTC. Its protein product is CAWSTKTGNYGYTF.

This clone was detected only once. Compared with germline, one end of the junction differs, possibly owing to a read error. The rearrangement joins TRBV5-8 to TRBJ2-7; D not resolved. This CDR3 is built from 12 residues. Per the germline V gene, CDR1 is SGHTS and CDR2 is YDEGEE. The CDR3 sequence is CASSLFSYELYF. The DNA for the CDR3 is TGTGCCAGCAGCTTGTTCAGCTACGAGCTGTACTTC.

On this clone itself: This may stem from a read error, because a much larger clone lies one nucleotide away. This chain uses TRBV10-3 with TRBJ1-1, with D possibly being TRBD1 (5 bases). This CDR3 spans 13 amino acids. The germline V gene encodes CDR1 ENHRY and CDR2 SYGVKD. V lost 8 bases, J lost 2 bases, and 12 bases lay in between. CDR3 in DNA: TGTGCCATCGCAGGGATTTTTAACACTGAAGCTTTCTTT. This encodes CAIAGIFNTEAFF.

This clone was detected many times. The CDR3, as DNA: TGTGCCACCAGCAGAACCGCGGGGTACAGCGACAATGAGCAGTTCTTC. This gives the protein CATSRTAGYSDNEQFF. The chain is built from TRBV15 and TRBJ2-1, with D perhaps TRBD2 (6 bases). The germline V gene encodes CDR1 LNHNV and CDR2 YYDKDF (reference sequence). This CDR3 contains 16 residues. V shed 2 bases and J shed 5 bases, with 16 bases lying between them.

The rearrangement uses TRBV6-2 or TRBV6-3 and TRBJ2-7; no definite D call. Deletions cut 2 bases from V and 10 bases from J, with 18 bases between. The V gene's germline CDR1 is MNHEY and CDR2 SVGEGT. The length of the CDR3 is 14 residues. This chain's CDR3 is CASSYGGDHGVQYF. The CDR3, as DNA: TGTGCCAGCAGTTACGGCGGTGACCATGGCGTTCAGTACTTC.

This clone was recorded many times. The germline gene is not matched at one end of the junction; a read error may be the cause. Within the sample, other DNA sequences also encode this same CDR3. V and J are TRBV28 and TRBJ2-1; possible D gene TRBD1, 5 bases. Germline V CDR1 and CDR2: MDHEN, SYDVKM. The CDR3 totals 13 residues. The CDR3 DNA reads TGTGCTAGCAGTTTGGGGCGTAACAATGAGCAGTTCTTC. This encodes CASSLGRNNEQFF.

This clone was found many times. V gene TRBV6-6 combines with J gene TRBJ2-1, with 8 bases aligning to TRBD2. V lost 1 base to trimming and J lost 9 bases; unmatched junction nucleotides: 5. Germline CDR1 reads MNHNY; CDR2 reads SVGAGI (reference sequence). The CDR3 has 14 amino acids. Written as DNA, the CDR3 is TGTGCCAGCAGTTACTATCGGACTAGCCGTGAGCAGTTCTTC. Translated, it gives CASSYYRTSREQFF.

This clone was detected ten times or more. The chain couples TRBV5-8 to TRBJ2-1, with 11 bases aligning to TRBD2. The V gene's germline CDR1 is SGHTS and CDR2 YDEGEE. Trimming took 3 bases from V and 7 from J; bases not matched to a gene: 12. The CDR3 totals 17 residues. The CDR3 here is CASSSGTIAGGRNEQFF. As DNA, the CDR3 is TGTGCCAGCAGCTCGGGAACCATAGCGGGAGGGAGGAATGAGCAGTTCTTC.

This clone was seen repeatedly, ten times or more. The J gene is TRBJ2-3, the V gene TRBV11-3; D unclear. This CDR3 comprises 12 residues. Germline-derived CDR1 and CDR2 are SGHNT and YENEEA. Trimming left V 5 bases short and J 8 bases short, with 11 bases between. CDR3 nucleotide sequence: TGTGCCAGCAGCCCCTCAGATGGTACGCAGTATTTT. The encoded protein is CASSPSDGTQYF.

This clone was seen at least ten times. The rearrangement joins TRBV9 to TRBJ2-3; 8 bases align to TRBD1. The junction had 4 bases not matched to a gene; V was cut back by 0 bases and J by 4 bases. CDR1 and CDR2 (germline): SGDLS, YYNGEE. This CDR3 region has 15 residues. CDR3: CASSVGAGGADTQYF. DNA for the CDR3: TGTGCCAGCAGCGTAGGTGCAGGGGGCGCAGATACGCAGTATTTT.

There are many counts of this clone. The rearrangement joins TRBV10-3 to TRBJ2-1, with D maybe TRBD2 (6 bases). The CDR3 contains 15 residues. Germline lookup yields CDR1 ENHRY and CDR2 SYGVKD. V was trimmed by 4 bases and J by 8 bases, leaving 18 bases between them. The CDR3 DNA sequence: TGTGCCATCAGTGTACGGACGGGAGTGACAGATGAGCAGTTCTTC. Protein product: CAISVRTGVTDEQFF.

Within the sample, this clone is medium-sized. This chain uses TRBV4-1 with TRBJ1-2, with D hard to call. Trimming took off 1 base at V and 7 bases at J, with 7 bases between the two ends. CDR3 length: 12 amino acids. Germline V gives CDR1 MGHRA, CDR2 YSYEKL. CDR3 protein: CASSQVGFGYTF. The CDR3 DNA is TGCGCCAGCAGCCAAGTTGGGTTTGGCTACACCTTC.

The chain recombines TRBV20-1 with TRBJ2-1; TRBD2 agrees at 9 bases. With 6 bases clipped from V and 2 bases from J, the junction kept 5 bases outside the gene matches. The CDR3 is 14 residues long. Germline CDR1 and CDR2: DFQATT and SNEGSKA (reference sequence). The CDR3 reads CSAKLAGPYNEQFF. In DNA form, the CDR3 reads TGCAGTGCGAAACTAGCGGGTCCCTACAATGAGCAGTTCTTC.

Many counts were recorded for this clone. The chain employs TRBV4-1 and TRBJ2-1; no definite D call. The CDR3 runs to 15 residues. V was pared by 2 bases and J by 1 base, with 9 bases between. The germline gives CDR1 MGHRA, CDR2 YSYEKL. The CDR3 sequence is CASSQRSRSYNEQFF. As DNA, the CDR3 is TGCGCCAGCAGCCAAAGGTCCCGGTCCTACAATGAGCAGTTCTTC.

This clone was recorded many times. The chain recombines TRBV6-1 with TRBJ1-5; 12 positions match TRBD1. V lost 3 bases and J lost 7; bases outside the gene matches: 10. CDR1 and CDR2 from the germline V gene are MNHNS and SASEGT. The CDR3 extends over 17 amino acids. CDR3 in DNA: TGTGCCAGCAGTGAGCCGCCGGGACAGGGGGCCTTACAGCCCCAGCATTTT. Translating gives CASSEPPGQGALQPQHF.

This clone was seen repeatedly, ten times or more. The rearrangement joins TRBV29-1 to TRBJ1-1; unclear D gene. The CDR3 totals 11 residues. CDR1 and CDR2 from the germline V gene are SQVTM and ANQGSEA. Trimming pared 4 bases from V and 5 bases from J, leaving 8 bases between. CDR3 loop: CSVGGFTEAFF. CDR3 nucleotides: TGCAGCGTTGGAGGATTTACTGAAGCTTTCTTT.

This clone was detected ten times or more. The chain carries TRBV7-9 and TRBJ2-7; a weak D match, TRBD2 (6 bases). This CDR3 contains 14 residues. Per germline, CDR1 SEHNR and CDR2 FQNEAQ (reference sequence). Trimming stripped 5 bases from V and 6 bases from J, with 17 bases between. The CDR3 loop is CASSPIPRGSEQYF. CDR3 in DNA: TGTGCCAGCAGCCCGATCCCTCGGGGGTCCGAGCAGTACTTC.

This clone was counted many times. The chain carries TRBV10-1 and TRBJ2-1, with TRBD2 identical over 14 bases. CDR1 is WNHNN, CDR2 SYGVQD, per germline (reference sequence). CDR3 length: 15 residues. J was trimmed by 6 bases and V by 5 bases; bases with no gene match: 3. The CDR3 DNA follows: TGCGCCAGCAGTCCCGGGACTAGCGGGAGCAATGAGCAGTTCTTC. It specifies CASSPGTSGSNEQFF.

The sample holds many counts of this clone. The J gene is TRBJ2-5, the V gene TRBV9, with D possibly being TRBD1 (5 bases). CDR3 size: 15 residues. The germline V gene encodes CDR1 SGDLS and CDR2 YYNGEE. Trimming stripped 0 bases from V and 1 base from J, with 10 bases between. The CDR3 region has the DNA TGTGCCAGCAGCGTAGAGGGGCGGAGCCAAGAGACCCAGTACTTC. Protein sequence: CASSVEGRSQETQYF.

Points on this clone: At one end, the junction sequence differs from germline, possibly due to a read error. The chain couples TRBV30 to TRBJ2-3, with TRBD2 matching over 8 bases. Germline V gives CDR1 GTSNPN, CDR2 SVGIG (reference sequence). The CDR3 totals 14 residues. CDR3 loop: CAWSEGLGADTQYF. Here the CDR3 DNA reads TGTGCCTGGAGTGAGGGACTAGGGGCAGATACACAGTATTTT.

In this sample, this clone turned up many times. V and J are TRBV11-2 and TRBJ2-5, with D tentatively TRBD2 (5 bases). CDR3 length equals 20 residues. Per germline, CDR1 SGHAT and CDR2 FQNNGV. Trimming shortened V by 0 bases and J by 3 bases, and 26 bases separated the two germline ends. CDR3 DNA: TGTGCCAGCAGCTTAGAATCAATTTACGGCGGGCTGGGCTTCAAAGAGACCCAGTACTTC. Translating it yields CASSLESIYGGLGFKETQYF.

The table lists this clone with many counts. One end of the junction is discordant with germline, which a read error may explain. The rearrangement joins TRBV4-1 to TRBJ1-3; D may be TRBD1 (6 bases). In germline, CDR1 is MGHRA, CDR2 YSYEKL. This CDR3 spans 16 amino acids. This CDR3 is CANSQAGGPPGNTIYF. CDR3 bases: TGCGCCAACAGCCAAGCGGGGGGGCCGCCTGGGAACACCATATATTTT.

This clone was seen repeatedly, ten times or more. The V and J genes are TRBV14 and TRBJ2-3; weak D call: TRBD1 (6 bases). This CDR3 comprises 13 residues. V dropped 6 bases and J dropped 0 bases, with 7 bases sitting between them. Germline-derived CDR1 and CDR2 are SGHDN and FVKESK. The CDR3 nucleotides read TGTGCCAGCAGACAGGGAAGCACAGATACGCAGTATTTT. It yields the protein CASRQGSTDTQYF.

In its sample, this clone was seen many times. V gene TRBV29-1 combines with J gene TRBJ1-1; D gene ambiguous. The germline gives CDR1 SQVTM, CDR2 ANQGSEA. V gave up 0 bases and J gave up 4 bases, with 9 bases separating them. The CDR3 is 13 amino acids. The CDR3: CSVEDSSTTEAFF. CDR3 sequence (DNA): TGCAGCGTTGAAGATTCTTCGACCACTGAAGCTTTCTTT.

This clone was found many times. The rearrangement uses TRBV5-4 and TRBJ2-7; maybe TRBD2 (7 bases). The CDR3 sequence is 16 residues long. V lost 3 bases, J lost 2 bases, and 18 bases lay in between. Looked up from germline, CDR1 is SGHNT and CDR2 is YYREEE (reference sequence). The CDR3 loop is CASSWGGRDDPYEQYF. DNA for the CDR3: TGTGCCAGCAGCTGGGGGGGGCGGGACGACCCCTACGAGCAGTACTTC.

This clone was counted at least ten times. Just one base apart from a much larger clone, this may be a read error. This sample also contains other DNA sequences that code for the same CDR3. The chain has TRBV30 and TRBJ1-6; no definite D call. Germline V gives CDR1 GTSNPN, CDR2 SVGIG (reference sequence). The CDR3 has 13 amino acids. The CDR3 nucleotides read TGTGCCTGGAGGCAGGATAGGTATTCGCCCCTCCACTTT. It codes for CAWRQDRYSPLHF. Based on the CDR3 plus reference TRBV30 and TRBJ1-6, the full variable domain is SQTIHQWPATLVQPVGSPLSLECTVEGTSNPNLYWYRQAAGRGLQLLFYSVGIGQISSEVPQNLSASRPQDRQFILSSKKLLLSDSGFYLCAWRQDRYSPLHFGNGTRLTVT.

This clone was detected ten times or more. The rearrangement links TRBV25-1 to TRBJ2-1; D remains ambiguous. The CDR3 is made up of 13 amino acids. The V gene lost 2 bases and the J gene lost 9 bases, with 11 bases spanning the gap. The germline V gene encodes CDR1 MGHDK and CDR2 SYGVNS. In DNA, the CDR3 is TGTGCCAGCAGTGAACGTTGGGATGGTGAGCAGTTCTTC. This codes for CASSERWDGEQFF.

This clone was counted many times. The chain combines TRBV15 with TRBJ2-5, with TRBD1 matching over 12 bases. This CDR3 is 16 amino acids long. Germline V gene sequence: CDR1 LNHNV, CDR2 YYDKDF (reference sequence). Trimming at V came to 0 bases and at J to 7 bases, leaving 6 bases not matched to a gene. The CDR3 protein is CATSRDWDRGPGTQYF. The DNA of the CDR3 is TGTGCCACCAGCAGAGATTGGGACAGGGGGCCGGGGACCCAGTACTTC.

This clone has ten or more counts. This sequence joins TRBV6-1 and TRBJ2-3; TRBD1 matches 9 bases. The CDR3 loop spans 16 amino acids. Germline assignment: CDR1 MNHNS and CDR2 SASEGT. V lost 2 bases to trimming and J lost 7 bases; unmatched junction nucleotides: 10. CDR3 DNA: TGTGCCAGCAGTGAAAAGTCCGGGACAGGGAGCAATACGCAGTATTTT. This codes for CASSEKSGTGSNTQYF.

This clone has a count of ten or more. This chain uses TRBV6-1 with TRBJ2-5; D is possibly TRBD1 or TRBD2 (5 bases each). The ends were cut back, 5 bases at V and 7 bases at J, with 20 bases in the middle. Germline lookup yields CDR1 MNHNS and CDR2 SASEGT. The CDR3 is 15 residues long. CDR3 DNA sequence: TGTGCCAGCAGTCCCTTCCGAGGGGAAGGGAGGACCCAGTACTTC. This encodes CASSPFRGEGRTQYF.

This clone was seen repeatedly, ten times or more. The chain recombines TRBV10-1 with TRBJ2-7; D is unclear. The CDR3 covers 10 residues. With 7 bases removed from V and 3 bases from J, the gap between germline ends came to 4 bases. Per the germline V gene, CDR1 is WNHNN and CDR2 is SYGVQD (reference sequence). CDR3 amino acids: CASTFYEQYF. CDR3 nucleotides: TGCGCCAGCACCTTCTACGAGCAGTACTTC.